These T cell receptor beta chains were read from a single sample in a study of blood T cell repertoires in COVID-19. The table came from immunoSEQ multiplex PCR; TCRdb's copy has only in-frame clones and leaves some out. Of 210,000 or so clones listed, 80% to 90% are singletons. The sequenced sample consisted of peripheral blood. These receptors were collected from a human donor in a cohort sampled during active COVID-19. Each CDR3 is given with its conserved first and last residue. Each record gives: clone size, V gene, CDR3 length, J gene, D gene, CDR3 protein, CDR3 DNA. A D gene is named only where the DNA matches it firmly. Not all rows give a size; the values are once, few, many and, for expanded clones, a class.

few	TRBV5-6	14	TRBJ2-7	TRBD2	CASRALAEGDEQYF	TGTGCCAGCAGGGCCCTAGCGGAAGGGGACGAGCAGTACTTC
NA	TRBV18	15	TRBJ2-1	TRBD2	CASSSLAGGYNEQFF	TGTGCCAGCTCATCCCTAGCGGGAGGGTACAATGAGCAGTTCTTC
few	TRBV30	15	TRBJ2-1	TRBD1	CAWGQQGSLYNEQFF	TGTGCCTGGGGTCAACAGGGGTCACTCTACAATGAGCAGTTCTTC
once	TRBV3-1/TRBV3-2	15	TRBJ1-5	TRBD1	CASSQAQGLIQPQHF	TGTGCCAGCAGCCAAGCACAGGGGTTAATACAGCCCCAGCATTTT
once	TRBV5-1	13	TRBJ2-3	TRBD2	CASSIPTSTTQYF	TGCGCCAGCAGCATTCCGACTAGCACGACGCAGTATTTT
NA	TRBV18	16	TRBJ2-3	NA	CASSPNREPSAGTQYF	TGTGCCAGCTCACCCAATCGGGAGCCCTCCGCCGGTACGCAGTATTTT
NA	TRBV19	16	TRBJ1-5	TRBD1	CASSPLTGLGNQPQHF	TGTGCCAGTAGTCCGCTGACAGGGCTTGGCAATCAGCCCCAGCATTTT
NA	TRBV2	15	TRBJ1-2	NA	CASSEGQPSRYGYTF	TGTGCCAGCAGTGAGGGGCAGCCTTCTCGCTATGGCTACACCTTC
NA	TRBV5-1	19	TRBJ2-6	NA	CASSRQGPNRSSGANVLTF	TGCGCCAGCAGCAGGCAGGGGCCTAATAGATCCTCTGGGGCCAACGTCCTGACTTTC
few	TRBV23-1	9	TRBJ2-7	NA	CASPIGQYF	TGCGCCAGCCCAATCGGGCAGTACTTC
NA	TRBV7-2	17	TRBJ2-1	TRBD2	CASSLVGTSSGHNEQFF	TGTGCCAGCAGCTTAGTCGGGACTTCTAGCGGACACAATGAGCAGTTCTTC
NA	TRBV2	14	TRBJ1-1	TRBD1	CASIPTGVGTEAFF	TGTGCCAGCATTCCGACAGGGGTGGGGACTGAAGCTTTCTTT
NA	TRBV20-1	14	TRBJ2-5	NA	CSASPGGGRETQYF	TGCAGTGCTAGTCCGGGCGGGGGCCGAGAGACCCAGTACTTC
NA	TRBV6-5	12	TRBJ2-5	NA	CASSRVGETQYF	TGTGCCAGCAGCAGGGTGGGAGAGACCCAGTACTTC
NA	TRBV6-5	12	TRBJ1-1	NA	CASSPIQGTAFF	TGTGCCAGCAGCCCAATCCAGGGTACAGCTTTCTTT
NA	TRBV13	19	TRBJ2-2	TRBD2	CASSPVSSGRKKNTGELFF	TGTGCCAGCAGCCCCGTGTCGAGCGGGAGGAAAAAGAACACCGGGGAGCTGTTTTTT
NA	TRBV18	12	TRBJ1-1	NA	CASSPQGDEAFF	TGTGCCAGCTCACCACAGGGGGACGAAGCTTTCTTT
NA	TRBV9	15	TRBJ2-1	TRBD1	CASSQGQGRHNEQFF	TGTGCCAGCAGCCAAGGACAGGGGCGGCACAATGAGCAGTTCTTC
NA	TRBV5-5	13	TRBJ2-3	NA	CASSLGGTDTQYF	TGTGCCAGCAGCTTGGGCGGCACAGATACGCAGTATTTT
NA	TRBV7-6	15	TRBJ1-2	NA	CASSLTQGTLTGYTF	TGTGCCAGCAGCTTAACACAGGGAACGCTTACGGGCTACACCTTC
NA	TRBV5-1	13	TRBJ1-2	NA	CASSPSTSYGYTF	TGCGCCAGCAGCCCATCAACTAGCTATGGCTACACCTTC
NA	TRBV19	15	TRBJ1-2	NA	CASSIDTGIGYGYTF	TGTGCCAGTAGTATAGATACAGGGATCGGCTATGGCTACACCTTC
NA	TRBV7-2	14	TRBJ2-7	NA	CASSWTAPSYEQYF	TGTGCCAGCAGCTGGACAGCTCCCTCCTACGAGCAGTACTTC
NA	TRBV19	19	TRBJ2-1	TRBD1	CASTPRGQGLLAAPNEQFF	TGTGCCAGTACCCCACGAGGACAGGGTTTACTAGCCGCGCCAAATGAGCAGTTCTTC
NA	TRBV20-1	15	TRBJ2-1	TRBD2	CSASTPSGDYNEQFF	TGCAGTGCTAGTACGCCTAGCGGGGACTACAATGAGCAGTTCTTC
NA	TRBV9	15	TRBJ1-5	TRBD1	CASSAGGTENQPQHF	TGTGCCAGCAGCGCAGGGGGGACAGAGAATCAGCCCCAGCATTTT
NA	TRBV21-1	16	TRBJ2-1	NA	CASRKGAAEDYNEQFF	TGTGCCAGCCGAAAAGGAGCGGCCGAAGACTACAATGAGCAGTTCTTC
NA	TRBV2	12	TRBJ1-1	NA	CASSLTTTEAFF	TGTGCCAGCAGTTTAACTACCACTGAAGCTTTCTTT
NA	TRBV2	13	TRBJ2-3	NA	CASRGSFTDTQYF	TGTGCCAGCAGGGGCAGCTTCACAGATACGCAGTATTTT
NA	TRBV11-3	18	TRBJ2-2	TRBD2	CASSLATWVAGNTGELFF	TGTGCCAGCAGCTTAGCAACCTGGGTAGCGGGGAACACCGGGGAGCTGTTTTTT
few	TRBV23-1	12	TRBJ2-4	NA	CASSQSGTQLSF	TGCGCCAGCAGTCAATCTGGGACACAGTTGTCCTTC
NA	TRBV29-1	13	TRBJ2-3	NA	CSVVLAVTDTQYF	TGCAGCGTTGTTCTGGCCGTCACAGATACGCAGTATTTT
NA	TRBV10-3	17	TRBJ2-2	TRBD2	CAISSPGREGNTGELFF	TGTGCCATCAGTAGTCCGGGGCGGGAGGGGAACACCGGGGAGCTGTTTTTT
NA	TRBV5-6	14	TRBJ2-5	NA	CASSLDVTQETQYF	TGTGCCAGCAGCTTGGATGTAACTCAAGAGACCCAGTACTTC
NA	TRBV28	17	TRBJ2-1	NA	CASSLWQDRLLYNEQFF	TGTGCCAGCAGTTTATGGCAGGATCGCCTCTTGTACAATGAGCAGTTCTTC
NA	TRBV11-3	17	TRBJ2-3	TRBD2	CASSFGRLRGAEDTQYF	TGTGCCAGCAGCTTTGGGCGCCTGCGGGGGGCAGAAGATACGCAGTATTTT
NA	TRBV18	13	TRBJ1-5	TRBD1	CASSRTGSEPQHF	TGTGCCAGCTCACGGACAGGTTCGGAGCCCCAGCATTTT
once	TRBV24-1	14	TRBJ2-1	TRBD1	CATSDSIGQGQQFF	TGTGCCACCAGTGATTCAATCGGACAGGGCCAGCAGTTCTTC
NA	TRBV6-5	12	TRBJ1-1	TRBD1	CATRTGDTEAFF	TGTGCCACCCGGACAGGGGACACTGAAGCTTTCTTT
NA	TRBV7-2	13	TRBJ1-2	NA	CASSFNDRPGYTF	TGTGCCAGCAGCTTTAACGACAGGCCTGGCTACACCTTC
NA	TRBV19	14	TRBJ2-2	NA	CASRSGTNTGELFF	TGTGCCAGTAGATCCGGGACTAACACCGGGGAGCTGTTTTTT
NA	TRBV6-5	14	TRBJ2-1	TRBD1	CASRTGTGGNEQFF	TGTGCCAGCAGGACCGGGACAGGGGGCAATGAGCAGTTCTTC
NA	TRBV28	16	TRBJ2-7	NA	CASRIAGTATPTKQYF	TGTGCCAGCAGAATCGCGGGGACAGCTACTCCTACGAAGCAGTACTTC
once	TRBV5-4	14	TRBJ2-7	NA	CASSLDSVQGQQYF	TGTGCCAGCAGCTTGGATTCCGTACAGGGCCAGCAGTACTTC
NA	TRBV11-3	15	TRBJ2-2	TRBD1	CASSLGQGDTGELFF	TGTGCCAGCAGCTTGGGACAGGGGGACACCGGGGAGCTGTTTTTT
NA	TRBV30	13	TRBJ1-5	NA	CAWNPGYNQPQHF	TGTGCCTGGAATCCAGGTTACAATCAGCCCCAGCATTTT
NA	TRBV6-1	15	TRBJ1-6	NA	CASSEGTVHGSPLHF	TGTGCCAGCAGTGAAGGAACGGTCCATGGTTCACCCCTCCACTTT
NA	TRBV11-2	16	TRBJ1-4	TRBD1	CASSAGRGQGNEKLFF	TGTGCCAGCAGCGCCGGTCGTGGACAGGGGAATGAAAAACTGTTTTTT
NA	TRBV4-1	16	TRBJ1-5	TRBD1	CASSQTGGQNNQPQHF	TGCGCCAGCAGCCAAACAGGGGGACAGAACAATCAGCCCCAGCATTTT
NA	TRBV18	16	TRBJ2-3	TRBD1	CASSPLNARGSDTQYF	TGTGCCAGCTCACCACTCAACGCCAGGGGGTCAGATACGCAGTATTTT
NA	TRBV27	15	TRBJ2-2	TRBD2	CATRGSGGLTGELFF	TGTGCCACACGAGGTAGCGGGGGACTCACCGGGGAGCTGTTTTTT
NA	TRBV19	14	TRBJ2-1	TRBD1	CASRTDRTYNEQFF	TGTGCCAGTAGGACGGACAGGACTTACAATGAGCAGTTCTTC